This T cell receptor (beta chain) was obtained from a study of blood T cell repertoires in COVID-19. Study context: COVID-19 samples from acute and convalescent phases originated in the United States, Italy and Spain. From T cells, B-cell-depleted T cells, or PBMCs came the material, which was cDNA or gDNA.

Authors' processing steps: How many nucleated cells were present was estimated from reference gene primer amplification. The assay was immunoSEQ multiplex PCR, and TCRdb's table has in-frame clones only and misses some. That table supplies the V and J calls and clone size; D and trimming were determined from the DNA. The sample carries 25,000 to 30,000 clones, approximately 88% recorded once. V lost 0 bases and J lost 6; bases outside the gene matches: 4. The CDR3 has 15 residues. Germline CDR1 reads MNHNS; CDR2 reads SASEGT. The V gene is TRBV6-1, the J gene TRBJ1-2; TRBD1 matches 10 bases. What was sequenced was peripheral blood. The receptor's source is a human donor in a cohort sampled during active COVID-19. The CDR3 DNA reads TGTGCCAGCAGTGAAGCGGGACAGGGGTACCATGGCTACACCTTC. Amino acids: CASSEAGQGYHGYTF.